This T cell receptor beta chain was sequenced during a study of CD8+ T cells in alopecia areata. In each case, RNA was isolated and then reverse transcribed into cDNA as the sequencing template. The data were produced by immunoSEQ multiplex PCR, yet TCRdb's version contains in-frame clones alone and is incomplete. The table lists about 200,000 clones, 55% to 70% of them singletons. The CDR3 extends over 19 amino acids. CDR1 is LNHDA, CDR2 SQIVND, per germline (reference sequence). J lost 3 bases, V lost 4 bases, and 14 bases had no gene match. Described treatment: oral pan-JAK inhibitor, 5-10 mg twice daily.

This sequence joins TRBV19 and TRBJ2-2, with TRBD1 matching 10 bases. This clonotype was obtained from a human donor with alopecia areata. Sequencing was performed on CD4+ T cells sorted from blood, taken at week 4, from a patient treated with tofacitinib. Here the CDR3 reads CASSRTIRTGGKDTGELFF. Here the CDR3 DNA reads TGTGCCAGTAGTAGGACCATTCGGACAGGGGGGAAAGACACCGGGGAGCTGTTTTTT.